This T cell receptor beta chain stems from a study of a mutant IDH1 vaccine in newly diagnosed glioma (dated by TCRdb to about 2021). The study in broad terms: Of the 30 to 35 treated patients, around 62% were male and roughly 38% were female, and a mean age of around 40 years was recorded. Six visits were used for peripheral blood collection: V03 (baseline), V05, V07, V10, V12 and V13. Prior to enrollment, patients had been given standard therapy consisting of radiotherapy alone, temozolomide alone, or radiochemotherapy with temozolomide, with the combination given to most patients. Longitudinal TCRB deep sequencing was done for 25 to 30 treated patients, wherever samples were available for exploratory analyses. What the study reported, not specific to this receptor: Pseudoprogression appeared unrelated to alterations in the top peripheral T cell clonotypes detected by TCRB sequencing. Across multiple MHC alleles, vaccine-induced immune responses were seen in around 93% of patients. Availability determined which PBMC samples were chosen for TCRB deep sequencing. It was noted by the authors that analyses of patient blood samples could not be reproduced owing to sample limitations.

Libraries were prepared through the immunoSEQ multiplex PCR assay. Rearranged TCR beta chain sequences were amplified with the hsTCRB Kit following the manufacturer's protocol. Sequencing of TCRB libraries was carried out on an Illumina MiSeq. The authors' pipeline ran thus. The proprietary platform of the kit vendor was used for demultiplexing, trimming and gene mapping. The table was pulled from immuneACCESS by TCRdb, which kept in-frame rearrangements only. Such tables lose some clones; where checked, under half of the loss comes from unresolved V genes, and the rest has no known cause. D and trimming come from the DNA, and the V and J calls and clone size come from that table. The sample table records tens of thousands of clones; approximately 82% of these occur just once. 4.6% of the sample belongs to the ten largest clones. V drops 0 bases and J drops 4 bases, leaving 12 bases in between. The CDR3 measures 15 amino acids from cysteine to phenylalanine. Solely the CDR3 DNA is kept, with 45 bases framed from the first base. According to the germline V gene, CDR1 reads MGHRA and CDR2 reads YSYEKL.

In the case of this clone: Its binding antigen is unknown. It has no much larger one-base neighbor in the sample; base qualities were not kept.

Sample time point, as interpreted from the label and publication: baseline, week 1 (first vaccination visit). The treatment or condition label, read with the paper, signifies: pre-vaccination baseline after standard-of-care therapy. All donors had newly diagnosed IDH1-mutant astrocytomas of WHO grade 3 or 4 that showed loss of nuclear ATRX. The samples were drawn from NOA16, a multicentre, single-arm, open-label phase I trial in Germany that tested a mutant IDH1 peptide vaccine in humans for the first time. Visit V03 blood draws served as the baseline sample for immunogenicity testing. Genomic DNA for TCRB sequencing was extracted from EDTA blood using the DNeasy Blood and Tissue Kit.

The chain links TRBV4-1 with TRBJ1-1; the D gene cannot be named for sure. This sequence was found in a woman between 18 and 30 years old with glioma. Some clones in this sample may be carry-over from other donors' samples. The material sequenced was peripheral blood mononuclear cells (PBMCs), taken from a glioma patient treated with radiotherapy, temozolomide or both. This receptor carries the CDR3 CASSQDETLGTEAFF. The DNA sequence follows: TGCGCCAGCAGCCAAGATGAGACCCTGGGCACTGAAGCTTTCTTT.